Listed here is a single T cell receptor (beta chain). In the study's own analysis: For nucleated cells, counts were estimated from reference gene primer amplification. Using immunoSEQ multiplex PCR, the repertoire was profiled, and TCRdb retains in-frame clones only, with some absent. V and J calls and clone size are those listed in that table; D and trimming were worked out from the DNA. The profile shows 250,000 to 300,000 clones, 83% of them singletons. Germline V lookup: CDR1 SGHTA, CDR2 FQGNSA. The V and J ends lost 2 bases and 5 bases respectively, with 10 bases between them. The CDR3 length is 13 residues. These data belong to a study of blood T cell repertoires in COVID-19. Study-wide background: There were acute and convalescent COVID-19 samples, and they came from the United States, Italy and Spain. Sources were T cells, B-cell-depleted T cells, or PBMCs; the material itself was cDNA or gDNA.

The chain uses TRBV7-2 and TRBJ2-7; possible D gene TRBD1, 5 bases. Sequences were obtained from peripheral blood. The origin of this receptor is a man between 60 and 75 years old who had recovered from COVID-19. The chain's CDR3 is CASSLQGANEQYF. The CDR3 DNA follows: TGTGCCAGCAGCTTACAAGGGGCCAACGAGCAGTACTTC.